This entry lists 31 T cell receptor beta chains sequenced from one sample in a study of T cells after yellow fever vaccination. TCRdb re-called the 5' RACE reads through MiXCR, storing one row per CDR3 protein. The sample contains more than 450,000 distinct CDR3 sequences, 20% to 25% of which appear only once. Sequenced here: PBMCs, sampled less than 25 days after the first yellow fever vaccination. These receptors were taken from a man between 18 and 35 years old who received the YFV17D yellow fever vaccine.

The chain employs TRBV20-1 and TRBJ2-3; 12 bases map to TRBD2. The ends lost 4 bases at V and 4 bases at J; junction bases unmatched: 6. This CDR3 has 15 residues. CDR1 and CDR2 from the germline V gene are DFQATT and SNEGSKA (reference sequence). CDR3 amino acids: CSATASGGAADTQYF. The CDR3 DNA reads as TGCAGTGCTACGGCTAGCGGGGGGGCCGCAGATACGCAGTATTTT.

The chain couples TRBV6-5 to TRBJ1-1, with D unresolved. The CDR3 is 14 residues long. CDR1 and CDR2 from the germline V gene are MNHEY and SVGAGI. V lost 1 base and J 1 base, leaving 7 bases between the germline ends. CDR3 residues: CASSYFSGNTEAFF. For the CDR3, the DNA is TGTGCCAGCAGTTACTTCTCAGGGAACACTGAAGCTTTCTTT.

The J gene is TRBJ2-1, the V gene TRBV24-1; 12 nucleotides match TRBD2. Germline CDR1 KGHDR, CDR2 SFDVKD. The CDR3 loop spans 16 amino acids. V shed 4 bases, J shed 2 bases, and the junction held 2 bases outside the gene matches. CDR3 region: CATSDPSGGAYNEQFF. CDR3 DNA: TGTGCCACCAGTGACCCTAGCGGGGGGGCCTACAATGAGCAGTTCTTC.

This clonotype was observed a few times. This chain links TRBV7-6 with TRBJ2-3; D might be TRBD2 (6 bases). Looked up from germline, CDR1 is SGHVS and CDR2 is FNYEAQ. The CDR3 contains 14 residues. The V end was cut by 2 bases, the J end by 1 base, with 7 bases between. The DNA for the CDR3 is TGTGCCAGCAGCTTACGGGAGCGCACAGATACGCAGTATTTT. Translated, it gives CASSLRERTDTQYF. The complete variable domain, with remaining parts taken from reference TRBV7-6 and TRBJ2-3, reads GAGVSQSPRYKVTKRGQDVALRCDPISGHVSLYWYRQALGQGPEFLTYFNYEAQQDKSGLPNDRFSAERPEGSISTLTIQRTEQRDSAMYRCASSLRERTDTQYFGPGTRLTVL.

The CDR3 here is CASSDSRIPPYNEQFF. For the CDR3, the DNA is TGTGCCAGCAGTGATTCTAGGATCCCGCCCTACAATGAGCAGTTCTTC. The V gene is TRBV2, the J gene TRBJ2-1; D call uncertain. Germline values: CDR1 SNHLY, CDR2 FYNNEI. The CDR3 totals 16 residues. Trimming removed 3 bases from V and 2 bases from J, with 14 bases in between.

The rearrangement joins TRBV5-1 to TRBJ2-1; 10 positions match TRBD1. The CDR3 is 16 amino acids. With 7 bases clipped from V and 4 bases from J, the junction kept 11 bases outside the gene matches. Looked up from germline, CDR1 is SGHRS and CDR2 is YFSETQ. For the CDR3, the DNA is TGCGCCAGCGGAGGGACAGGGGTCCGGGGGTACAATGAGCAGTTCTTC. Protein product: CASGGTGVRGYNEQFF.

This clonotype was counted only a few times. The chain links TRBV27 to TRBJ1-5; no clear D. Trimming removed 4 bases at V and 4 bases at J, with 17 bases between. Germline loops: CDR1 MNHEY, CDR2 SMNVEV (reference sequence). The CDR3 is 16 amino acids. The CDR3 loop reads CASSSPRAGVNQPQHF. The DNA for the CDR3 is TGTGCCAGCAGTTCCCCGCGTGCGGGAGTAAATCAGCCCCAGCATTTT.

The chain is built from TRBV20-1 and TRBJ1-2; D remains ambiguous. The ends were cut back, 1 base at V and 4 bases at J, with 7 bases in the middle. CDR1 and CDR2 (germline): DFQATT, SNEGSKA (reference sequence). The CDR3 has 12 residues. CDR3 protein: CSARGSLYGYTF. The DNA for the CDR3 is TGCAGTGCTAGAGGTAGCCTCTATGGCTACACCTTC.

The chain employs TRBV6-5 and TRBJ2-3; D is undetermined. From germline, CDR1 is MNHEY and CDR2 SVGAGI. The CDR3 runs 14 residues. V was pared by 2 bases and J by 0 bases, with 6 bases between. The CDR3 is CASSYEQSTDTQYF. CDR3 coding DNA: TGTGCCAGCAGTTACGAGCAAAGCACAGATACGCAGTATTTT.

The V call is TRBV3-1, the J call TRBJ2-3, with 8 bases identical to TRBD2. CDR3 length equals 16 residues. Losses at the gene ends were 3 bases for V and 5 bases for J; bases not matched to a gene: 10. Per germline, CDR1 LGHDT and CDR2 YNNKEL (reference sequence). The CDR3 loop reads CASSHESRGGRDTQYF. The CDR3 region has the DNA TGTGCCAGCAGCCATGAATCCCGGGGGGGGAGAGATACGCAGTATTTT.

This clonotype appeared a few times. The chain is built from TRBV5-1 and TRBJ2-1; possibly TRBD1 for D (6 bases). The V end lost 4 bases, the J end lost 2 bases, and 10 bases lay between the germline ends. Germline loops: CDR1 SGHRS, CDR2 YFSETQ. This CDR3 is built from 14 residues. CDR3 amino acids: CASSPTGPYNEQFF. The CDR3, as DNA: TGCGCCAGCAGCCCGACAGGCCCCTACAATGAGCAGTTCTTC.

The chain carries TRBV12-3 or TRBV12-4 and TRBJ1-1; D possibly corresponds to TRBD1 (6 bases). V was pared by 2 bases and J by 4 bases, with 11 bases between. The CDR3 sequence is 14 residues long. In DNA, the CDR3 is TGTGCCAGCAGTTTAAGTAGGGGGTCCACTGAAGCTTTCTTT. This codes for CASSLSRGSTEAFF.

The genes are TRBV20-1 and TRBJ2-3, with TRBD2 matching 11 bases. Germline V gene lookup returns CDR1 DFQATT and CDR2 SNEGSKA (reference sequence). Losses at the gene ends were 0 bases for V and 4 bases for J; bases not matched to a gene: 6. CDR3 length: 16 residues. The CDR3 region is CSARDRSGGASDTQYF. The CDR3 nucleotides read TGCAGTGCTAGAGACCGTAGCGGGGGGGCCTCAGATACGCAGTATTTT.

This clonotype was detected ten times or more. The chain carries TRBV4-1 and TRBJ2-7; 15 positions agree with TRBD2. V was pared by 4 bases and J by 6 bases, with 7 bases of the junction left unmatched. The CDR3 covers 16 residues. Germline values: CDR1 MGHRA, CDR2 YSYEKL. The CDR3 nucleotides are TGCGCCAGCAGCCGCGACCGGACTAGCGGGGGGGTCGAGCAGTACTTC. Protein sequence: CASSRDRTSGGVEQYF.

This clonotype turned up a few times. As DNA, the CDR3 is TGTGCCAGCAGTTACCGATCCGGGACAGGGTATGGCTACACCTTC. As protein: CASSYRSGTGYGYTF. The chain has TRBV6-5 and TRBJ1-2, with TRBD1 matching 9 bases. From germline, CDR1 is MNHEY and CDR2 SVGAGI. V dropped 2 bases and J dropped 5; count of bases not matched to a gene: 6. This CDR3 contains 15 residues.

The CDR3 DNA is TGTGCCAGCAGCTTAGAACTCAATGAGCAGTTCTTC. Encoded protein: CASSLELNEQFF. The chain is built from TRBV7-9 and TRBJ2-1; D is unclear. This CDR3 contains 12 residues. Deletions cut 1 base from V and 6 bases from J, with 4 bases between. Germline V gene sequence: CDR1 SEHNR, CDR2 FQNEAQ (reference sequence).

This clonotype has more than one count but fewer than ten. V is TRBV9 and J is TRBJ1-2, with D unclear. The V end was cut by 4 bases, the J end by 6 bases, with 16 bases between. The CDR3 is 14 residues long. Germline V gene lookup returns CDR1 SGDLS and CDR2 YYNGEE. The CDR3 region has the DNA TGTGCCAGCAGCCCCCGCCTGTCATGGGATGGCTACACCTTC. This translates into CASSPRLSWDGYTF.

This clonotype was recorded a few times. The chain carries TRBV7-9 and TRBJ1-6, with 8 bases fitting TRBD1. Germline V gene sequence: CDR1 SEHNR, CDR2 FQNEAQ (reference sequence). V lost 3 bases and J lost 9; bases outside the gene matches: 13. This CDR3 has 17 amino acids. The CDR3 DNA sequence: TGTGCCAGCAGCTTGGGCTTCCGGACAGGGAGCGGTTCACCCCTCCACTTT. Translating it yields CASSLGFRTGSGSPLHF.

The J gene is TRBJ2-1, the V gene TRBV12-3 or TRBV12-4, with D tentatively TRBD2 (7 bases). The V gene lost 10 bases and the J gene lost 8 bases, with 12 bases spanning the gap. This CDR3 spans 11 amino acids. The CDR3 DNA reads TGTGCCATGCGGGGGCTCGATGAGCAGTTCTTC. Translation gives CAMRGLDEQFF.

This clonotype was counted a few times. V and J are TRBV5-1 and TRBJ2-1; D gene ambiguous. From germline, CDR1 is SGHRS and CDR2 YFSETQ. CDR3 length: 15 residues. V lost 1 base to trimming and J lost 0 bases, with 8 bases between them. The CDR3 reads CASSLLQLSYNEQFF. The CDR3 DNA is TGCGCCAGCAGCTTGTTACAGCTCTCCTACAATGAGCAGTTCTTC.

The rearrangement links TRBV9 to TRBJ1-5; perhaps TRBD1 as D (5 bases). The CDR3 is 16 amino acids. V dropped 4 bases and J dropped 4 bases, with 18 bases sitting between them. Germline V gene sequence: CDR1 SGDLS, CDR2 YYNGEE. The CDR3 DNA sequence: TGTGCCAGCAGCCCGACTGGGGACGGGGTAAATCAGCCCCAGCATTTT. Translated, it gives CASSPTGDGVNQPQHF. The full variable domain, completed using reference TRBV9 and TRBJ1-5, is DSGVTQTPKHLITATGQRVTLRCSPRSGDLSVYWYQQSLDQGLQFLIQYYNGEERAKGNILERFSAQQFPDLHSELNLSSLELGDSALYFCASSPTGDGVNQPQHFGDGTRLSIL.

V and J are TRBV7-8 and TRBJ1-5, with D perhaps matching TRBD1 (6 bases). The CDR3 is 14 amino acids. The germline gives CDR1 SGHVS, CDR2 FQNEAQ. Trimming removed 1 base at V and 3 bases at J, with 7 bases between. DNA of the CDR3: TGTGCCAGCAGCTTAGGGGACATCAATCAGCCCCAGCATTTT. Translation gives CASSLGDINQPQHF. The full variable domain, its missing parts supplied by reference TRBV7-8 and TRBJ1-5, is GAGVSQSPRYKVAKRGQDVALRCDPISGHVSLFWYQQALGQGPEFLTYFQNEAQLDKSGLPSDRFFAERPEGSVSTLKIQRTQQEDSAVYLCASSLGDINQPQHFGDGTRLSIL.

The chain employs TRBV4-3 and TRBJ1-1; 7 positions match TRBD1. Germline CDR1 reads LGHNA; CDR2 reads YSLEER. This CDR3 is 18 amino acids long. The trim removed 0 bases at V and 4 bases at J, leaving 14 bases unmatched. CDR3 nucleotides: TGCGCCAGCAGCCAAGAAGCCTATTACAGGGGAAGGGGCACTGAAGCTTTCTTT. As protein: CASSQEAYYRGRGTEAFF.

The CDR3 DNA follows: TGTGCCAGCAGCTATAACTCGCAGCAGTACTTC. Protein product: CASSYNSQQYF. The rearrangement uses TRBV7-8 and TRBJ2-7; the D is unclear. V lost 4 bases, J lost 8 bases, and 9 bases lay in between. This CDR3 is 11 amino acids long. The germline V gene has CDR1 SGHVS and CDR2 FQNEAQ.

The CDR3 loop reads CASSLEGRPYEQYV. The CDR3 coding sequence is TGTGCCAGCAGCTTGGAGGGACGTCCCTACGAGCAGTACGTC. The J gene is TRBJ2-7, the V gene TRBV5-4; D tentatively reads TRBD1 or TRBD2 (5 bases each). This CDR3 has 14 residues. V was clipped by 0 bases and J by 2 bases, with 9 bases between them. Germline V gene lookup returns CDR1 SGHNT and CDR2 YYREEE (reference sequence).

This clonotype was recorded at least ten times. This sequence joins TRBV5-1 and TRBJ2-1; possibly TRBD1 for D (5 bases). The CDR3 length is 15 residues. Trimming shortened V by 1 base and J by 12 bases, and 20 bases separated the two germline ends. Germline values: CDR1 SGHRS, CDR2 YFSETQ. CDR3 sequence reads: CASSLTTDPALGQFF. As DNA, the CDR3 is TGCGCCAGCAGCTTGACGACAGACCCGGCCTTGGGGCAGTTCTTC. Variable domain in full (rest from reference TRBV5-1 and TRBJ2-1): KAGVTQTPRYLIKTRGQQVTLSCSPISGHRSVSWYQQTPGQGLQFLFEYFSETQRNKGNFPGRFSGRQFSNSRSEMNVSTLELGDSALYLCASSLTTDPALGQFFGPGTRLTVL.

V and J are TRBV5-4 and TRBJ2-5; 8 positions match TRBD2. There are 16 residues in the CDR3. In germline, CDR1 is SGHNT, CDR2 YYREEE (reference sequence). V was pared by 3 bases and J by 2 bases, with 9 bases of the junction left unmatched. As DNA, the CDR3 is TGTGCCAGCAGCTCGGGAAGCGGGGGCCCACAAGAGACCCAGTACTTC. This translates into CASSSGSGGPQETQYF. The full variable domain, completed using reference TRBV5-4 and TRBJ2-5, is ETGVTQSPTHLIKTRGQQVTLRCSSQSGHNTVSWYQQALGQGPQFIFQYYREEENGRGNFPPRFSGLQFPNYSSELNVNALELDDSALYLCASSSGSGGPQETQYFGPGTRLLVL.

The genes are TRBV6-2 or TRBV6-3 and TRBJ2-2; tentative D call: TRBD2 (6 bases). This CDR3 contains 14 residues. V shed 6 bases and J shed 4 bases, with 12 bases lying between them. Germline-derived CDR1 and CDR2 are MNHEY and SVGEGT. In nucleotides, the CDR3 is TGTGCCAGCAGGGTTAGCGGAAGCACCGGGGAGCTGTTTTTT. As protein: CASRVSGSTGELFF.

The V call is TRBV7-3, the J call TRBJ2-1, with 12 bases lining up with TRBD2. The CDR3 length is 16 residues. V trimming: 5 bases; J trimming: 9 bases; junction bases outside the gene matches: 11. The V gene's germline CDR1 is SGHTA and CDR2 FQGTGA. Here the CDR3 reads CASSAQGLAGVGEQFF. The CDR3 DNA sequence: TGTGCCAGCAGCGCGCAGGGACTAGCGGGTGTCGGTGAGCAGTTCTTC.

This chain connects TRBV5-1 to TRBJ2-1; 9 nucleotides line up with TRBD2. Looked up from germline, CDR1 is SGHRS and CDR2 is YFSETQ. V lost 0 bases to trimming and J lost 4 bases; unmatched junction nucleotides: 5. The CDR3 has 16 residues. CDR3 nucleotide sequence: TGCGCCAGCAGCTTGGCAACTAGCGGGCGATACAATGAGCAGTTCTTC. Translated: CASSLATSGRYNEQFF.

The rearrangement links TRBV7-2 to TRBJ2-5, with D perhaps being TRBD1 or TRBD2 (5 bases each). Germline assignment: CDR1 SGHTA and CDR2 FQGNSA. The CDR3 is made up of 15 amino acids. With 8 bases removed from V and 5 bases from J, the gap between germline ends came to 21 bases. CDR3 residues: CASSPGAVPRETQYF. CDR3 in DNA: TGTGCCAGCTCCCCCGGGGCAGTCCCACGGGAGACCCAGTACTTC.